The 14 T cell receptor beta chains below were found in one sample sequenced in a study of cytomegalovirus exposure and HLA in healthy donors. It was with 60 Vbeta and 13 Jbeta primers that the PCR ran. The data were produced by immunoSEQ multiplex PCR, yet TCRdb's version contains in-frame clones alone and is incomplete. The table lists around 150,000 clones, about 80% of them singletons, with just over 5% in the top ten. The sample comprised PBMCs. The receptors stem from a male donor in good health and CMV-seronegative.

The CDR3 spells CASNSQGNQPQHF. CDR3 coding DNA: TGTGCCAGCAACTCTCAGGGGAATCAGCCCCAGCATTTT. The gene calls are TRBV28 and TRBJ1-5; D is perhaps TRBD1 (6 bases). Germline V lookup: CDR1 MDHEN, CDR2 SYDVKM. The CDR3 totals 13 residues. Trimming pared 7 bases from V and 4 bases from J, leaving 11 bases between.

A note on this clone: At one boundary the junction diverges from the germline segment, which might be a read error. The chain carries TRBV2 and TRBJ2-1; possible D gene TRBD1, 5 bases. This CDR3 contains 14 residues. In germline, CDR1 is SNHLY, CDR2 FYNNEI. The CDR3 loop is CASSEDSEYNEQFF. The CDR3 nucleotides are TGTGCCAGCAGCGAAGACAGTGAGTACAATGAGCAGTTCTTC. The entire variable domain, with the rest obtained from reference TRBV2 and TRBJ2-1, is as follows: EPEVTQTPSHQVTQMGQEVILRCVPISNHLYFYWYRQILGQKVEFLVSFYNNEISEKSEIFDDQFSVERPDGSNFTLKIRSTKLEDSAMYFCASSEDSEYNEQFFGPGTRLTVL.

This clone was detected once. The V gene is TRBV7-2, the J gene TRBJ1-5; the match to TRBD1 covers 10 bases. With V trimmed by 3 bases and J by 11 bases, 7 bases remained unmatched. CDR3 length: 14 amino acids. Germline V lookup: CDR1 SGHTA, CDR2 FQGNSA. The CDR3 sequence: CASSFRDRGRSQHF. CDR3 bases: TGTGCCAGCAGCTTCCGGGACAGGGGAAGGTCCCAGCATTTT.

The gene calls are TRBV5-6 and TRBJ1-1, with a weak D call TRBD1 (5 bases). V gave up 4 bases and J gave up 3 bases, with 13 bases separating them. Germline V gene data show CDR1 as SGHDT and CDR2 as YYEEEE. The CDR3 extends over 14 amino acids. The CDR3: CASSPPIGDTEAFF. CDR3 coding DNA: TGTGCCAGCAGCCCCCCAATAGGGGACACTGAAGCTTTCTTT.

This chain connects TRBV5-5 to TRBJ1-2; D is ambiguous. V was shortened by 1 base and J by 4 bases, with 14 bases between the two germline ends. This CDR3 region has 15 residues. The germline CDR1 and CDR2 sequences are SGHKS and YYEKEE (reference sequence). This chain's CDR3 is CASSLMEASTYGYTF. As DNA, the CDR3 is TGTGCCAGCAGCTTGATGGAGGCCAGTACCTATGGCTACACCTTC. Based on the CDR3 plus reference TRBV5-5 and TRBJ1-2, the full variable domain is DAGVTQSPTHLIKTRGQQVTLRCSPISGHKSVSWYQQVLGQGPQFIFQYYEKEERGRGNFPDRFSARQFPNYSSELNVNALLLGDSALYLCASSLMEASTYGYTFGSGTRLTVV.

This clone was picked up one time. DNA of the CDR3: TGTGCCAGCAGTTACTCGGTGACAGGGAACTATGGCTACACCTTC. This translates into CASSYSVTGNYGYTF. The chain employs TRBV6-5 and TRBJ1-2; 7 bases map to TRBD1. Germline CDR1 is MNHEY and CDR2 is SVGAGI. This CDR3 is 15 amino acids long. With 0 bases clipped from V and 2 bases from J, the junction kept 3 bases outside the gene matches.

The rearrangement joins TRBV6-5 to TRBJ2-1, with 10 bases fitting TRBD2. The CDR3 totals 15 residues. CDR1 and CDR2 from the germline V gene are MNHEY and SVGAGI. The V gene end was trimmed by 7 bases and the J gene end by 7 bases; junction bases not matched to a gene: 10. Here the CDR3 DNA reads TGTGCCAGCAAAGACGGAGCGGGGGGGCATAATGAGCAGTTCTTC. This gives the protein CASKDGAGGHNEQFF.

This chain connects TRBV30 to TRBJ2-7; a possible D gene is TRBD1 (5 bases). V lost 1 base and J lost 2, with 12 bases in between. Germline V CDR1 and CDR2: GTSNPN, SVGIG (reference sequence). This CDR3 has 14 amino acids. The CDR3 reads CAWSEQVKTYEQYF. CDR3 in DNA: TGTGCCTGGAGTGAACAGGTTAAGACCTACGAGCAGTACTTC.

This clone was seen a few times. V usage is TRBV7-2 and J usage is TRBJ1-2; D is unresolved. The CDR3 length is 13 residues. Germline lookup yields CDR1 SGHTA and CDR2 FQGNSA. The V gene lost 0 bases and the J gene lost 7 bases, with 9 bases spanning the gap. The CDR3 reads CASSLAGSPGYTF. In DNA form, the CDR3 reads TGTGCCAGCAGCTTAGCGGGCAGCCCTGGCTACACCTTC.

V gene TRBV5-6 combines with J gene TRBJ2-4, with TRBD2 as a possible D gene (5 bases). The CDR3 covers 14 residues. The germline gives CDR1 SGHDT, CDR2 YYEEEE. The V end lost 7 bases, the J end lost 0 bases, and 11 bases lay between the germline ends. The CDR3 is CASGPEEAKNIQYF. The CDR3 bases are TGTGCCAGCGGGCCGGAGGAAGCCAAAAACATTCAGTACTTC.

CDR3: CASSPGQGRDSPLHF. The CDR3 DNA sequence: TGTGCCAGCTCACCCGGACAGGGGAGGGATTCACCCCTCCACTTT. The V and J genes are TRBV18 and TRBJ1-6, with 9 bases fitting TRBD1. The CDR3 sequence is 15 residues long. Germline assignment: CDR1 KGHSH and CDR2 LQKENI. V was clipped by 3 bases and J by 8 bases; unmatched bases: 5.

V is TRBV7-8 and J is TRBJ2-5, with TRBD2 matching over 9 bases. This CDR3 has 15 residues. CDR1 and CDR2 from the germline V gene are SGHVS and FQNEAQ. Trimming took 1 base from V and 5 from J; bases not matched to a gene: 5. The DNA for the CDR3 is TGTGCCAGCAGCTTAGACCTAGCGGGGAGGGAGACCCAGTACTTC. Translation: CASSLDLAGRETQYF.

This clone was recorded only once. The chain combines TRBV11-2 with TRBJ2-5; the D is unclear. The V end was cut by 1 base, the J end by 0 bases, with 12 bases between. The CDR3 length is 16 residues. Germline CDR1 and CDR2: SGHAT and FQNNGV. CDR3 protein: CASSLGALSNQETQYF. In DNA form, the CDR3 reads TGTGCCAGCAGCTTAGGTGCACTAAGTAACCAAGAGACCCAGTACTTC. Full variable domain (missing parts from reference TRBV11-2 and TRBJ2-5): EAGVAQSPRYKIIEKRQSVAFWCNPISGHATLYWYQQILGQGPKLLIQFQNNGVVDDSQLPKDRFSAERLKGVDSTLKIQPAKLEDSAVYLCASSLGALSNQETQYFGPGTRLLVL.

The chain employs TRBV7-2 and TRBJ1-6; a possible D gene is TRBD1 (5 bases). V was pared by 5 bases and J by 9 bases, with 20 bases between. Germline V lookup: CDR1 SGHTA, CDR2 FQGNSA. This CDR3 is built from 16 residues. In DNA form, the CDR3 reads TGTGCCAGCAGCGCACAGGCGGGGGACTCAGCTTCACCCCTCCACTTT. This gives the protein CASSAQAGDSASPLHF.